This TCR beta chain was retrieved from a study of identifying expanded T cells in peripheral blood. Study conclusions and caveats: Across healthy donors, higher total template counts meant significantly greater roughly 2-week count variance.

This CDR3 contains 13 residues. Germline-derived CDR1 and CDR2 are SNHLY and FYNNEI. With 4 bases removed from V and 8 bases from J, the gap between germline ends came to 12 bases. No infections or other immune events were documented during collection. The assay was immunoSEQ multiplex PCR, and TCRdb's table has in-frame clones only and misses some. The sample holds about 80,000 clones, roughly 89% seen once. For this clone: Antigen: not known.

The chain couples TRBV2 to TRBJ2-1; D is perhaps TRBD1 (5 bases). The sequenced material came from blood. This TCR was recovered from a person between 18 and 75 years old in good health. The CDR3 DNA sequence: TGTGCCAGCAGTGGGGCAAGGGGCGATGAGCAGTTCTTC. It codes for CASSGARGDEQFF.